These 18 T cell receptor beta chains share one sample of origin, sequenced in a study of shared clonotypes between healthy human individuals. Naive CD8 cells comprised CD45RO-negative, CCR7-positively selected cells, excluding terminally differentiated effector memory CD45RA+ cells. Sequencing used immunoSEQ multiplex PCR; TCRdb keeps in-frame clones, though not all of them. The repertoire holds about 600,000 clones, with around 95% as singletons. Material: naive CD8+ T cells sorted from blood. All receptors derive from a woman in her thirties in good health.

V and J are TRBV4-2 and TRBJ2-5, with 8 bases that match TRBD2. The J call may be mistaken, given a closer DNA end match to TRBJ2-7. CDR3 length: 17 amino acids. The germline gives CDR1 LGHNA, CDR2 YNFKEQ. The CDR3 bases are TGTGCCAGCAGCCAAGCCGAGCAGCGGGGGTTCTCCTACGAGCAGTACTTC. As protein: CASSQAEQRGFSYEQYF.

The chain recombines TRBV11-2 with TRBJ2-5; perhaps TRBD1 as D (5 bases). Germline lookup yields CDR1 SGHAT and CDR2 FQNNGV. The CDR3 totals 16 residues. V lost 4 bases and J lost 1, with 16 bases in between. The CDR3 here is CASSSAEDTSQETQYF. CDR3 coding DNA: TGTGCCAGCAGCTCGGCCGAGGACACCTCCCAAGAGACCCAGTACTTC.

The chain combines TRBV5-6 with TRBJ2-5, with 7 bases lining up with TRBD1. CDR1 and CDR2 from the germline V gene are SGHDT and YYEEEE. Unmatched junction bases numbered 13, after V lost 3 bases and J lost 5 bases. The CDR3 totals 16 residues. CDR3 region: CASSSLGTAMVETQYF. The CDR3 bases are TGTGCCAGCAGCTCTTTAGGGACAGCGATGGTGGAGACCCAGTACTTC.

The chain carries TRBV6-1 and TRBJ2-7; perhaps D is TRBD1 or TRBD2 (5 bases each). V dropped 1 base and J dropped 3 bases, with 16 bases sitting between them. CDR1 is MNHNS and CDR2 is SASEGT in the germline V gene. The CDR3 length is 16 residues. CDR3 nucleotides: TGTGCCAGCAGTGAAGGGAGTGGGGGTTTCTACTACGAGCAGTACTTC. Its protein is CASSEGSGGFYYEQYF.

The rearrangement uses TRBV9 and TRBJ1-2; 9 positions agree with TRBD1. The CDR3 runs to 17 residues. Germline CDR1 reads SGDLS; CDR2 reads YYNGEE. V was pared by 3 bases and J by 4 bases, with 13 bases of the junction left unmatched. CDR3 DNA: TGTGCCAGCAGCGGACACGCCGGGGACAGGGTTGGCTATGGCTACACCTTC. Its protein product is CASSGHAGDRVGYGYTF.

V is TRBV6-5 and J is TRBJ2-5; perhaps D is TRBD1 or TRBD2 (6 bases each). The CDR3 has 16 residues. V lost 1 base and J 2 bases, leaving 14 bases between the germline ends. Germline CDR1 reads MNHEY; CDR2 reads SVGAGI. The CDR3 nucleotides are TGTGCCAGCAGTTACTTTTTTACAGGGAGGCAAGAGACCCAGTACTTC. It yields the protein CASSYFFTGRQETQYF.

This clone occurred once. The chain recombines TRBV9 with TRBJ2-7; either TRBD1 or TRBD2 may supply D (5 bases each). The germline V and J ends were trimmed by 3 bases and 4 bases, with 17 bases remaining between them. From germline, CDR1 is SGDLS and CDR2 YYNGEE. The CDR3 runs to 15 residues. The CDR3 sequence: CASSASGGFGYEQYF. CDR3 DNA sequence: TGTGCCAGCAGCGCATCTGGGGGTTTTGGTTACGAGCAGTACTTC.

The CDR3 sequence is CASSPELTGPYGYTF. CDR3 DNA: TGTGCCAGCTCACCAGAGTTGACGGGTCCCTATGGCTACACCTTC. The rearrangement uses TRBV18 and TRBJ1-2; D not certain. The CDR3 runs 15 residues. The V end lost 2 bases, the J end lost 4 bases, and 14 bases lay between the germline ends. In germline, CDR1 is KGHSH, CDR2 LQKENI.

V is TRBV28 and J is TRBJ2-3; D unresolved. From germline, CDR1 is MDHEN and CDR2 SYDVKM. CDR3 length: 12 residues. Trimming left V 4 bases short and J 4 bases short, with 6 bases between. The CDR3: CASSSWSDTQYF. As DNA, the CDR3 is TGTGCCAGCAGTTCTTGGTCAGATACGCAGTATTTT.

The V call is TRBV29-1, the J call TRBJ2-1; D ambiguous. Deletions cut 5 bases from V and 5 bases from J, with 13 bases between. Germline loops: CDR1 SQVTM, CDR2 ANQGSEA. CDR3 length equals 13 residues. CDR3 in amino acids: CSVFPASHNEQFF. CDR3 nucleotides: TGCAGCGTTTTCCCTGCTAGTCACAATGAGCAGTTCTTC.

The chain couples TRBV11-2 to TRBJ2-1, with D possibly matching TRBD2 (6 bases). The CDR3 totals 17 residues. Per the germline V gene, CDR1 is SGHAT and CDR2 is FQNNGV. V lost 2 bases to trimming and J lost 8 bases, with 22 bases between them. CDR3 in amino acids: CASSLPSLGGVKDEQFF. The CDR3, as DNA: TGTGCCAGCAGCTTACCGAGTCTGGGGGGAGTGAAGGATGAGCAGTTCTTC.

The rearrangement links TRBV5-6 to TRBJ1-1; D is perhaps TRBD1 (6 bases). The CDR3 consists of 17 residues. In germline, CDR1 is SGHDT, CDR2 YYEEEE. The V end lost 0 bases, the J end lost 5 bases, and 20 bases lay between the germline ends. CDR3 nucleotides: TGTGCCAGCAGCTTGGCCGTTCTCCGGGGGCGCGTGACTGAAGCTTTCTTT. The encoded protein is CASSLAVLRGRVTEAFF.

This clone was seen once. Distinct nucleotide sequences in the sample also encode this CDR3. The V and J genes are TRBV20-1 and TRBJ2-7, with D possibly being TRBD1 or TRBD2 (5 bases each). CDR1 and CDR2 (germline): DFQATT, SNEGSKA (reference sequence). Trimming shortened V by 5 bases and J by 7 bases, and 12 bases separated the two germline ends. This CDR3 contains 11 residues. The CDR3 region has the DNA TGCAGTGCTCCAGACTGGGGGGAGCAGTACTTC. Encoded protein: CSAPDWGEQYF.

This sequence joins TRBV7-9 and TRBJ2-7, with D unclear. The V gene lost 5 bases and the J gene lost 2 bases, with 10 bases spanning the gap. Germline assignment: CDR1 SEHNR and CDR2 FQNEAQ (reference sequence). This CDR3 region has 13 residues. The CDR3 spells CASSPILTYEQYF. CDR3 DNA: TGTGCCAGCAGCCCCATTTTAACCTACGAGCAGTACTTC.

This clone has a handful of counts. The CDR3 loop is CASSLDRGSEQYF. The DNA of the CDR3 is TGTGCCAGCAGCTTGGATCGGGGTTCGGAGCAGTACTTC. The chain recombines TRBV5-6 with TRBJ2-7; TRBD2 is a possible D gene (5 bases). The CDR3 totals 13 residues. Germline loops: CDR1 SGHDT, CDR2 YYEEEE. V shed 0 bases and J shed 7 bases, with 11 bases lying between them.

This clone was found once. The chain employs TRBV15 and TRBJ1-4, with D possibly TRBD1 on 5 matching bases. CDR3 length: 14 residues. Germline lookup yields CDR1 LNHNV and CDR2 YYDKDF (reference sequence). Trimming took 4 bases from V and 7 from J, leaving 13 bases between them. CDR3 nucleotides: TGTGCCACCAGCACTGGGGGAGGGTTTGAAAAACTGTTTTTT. Protein product: CATSTGGGFEKLFF.

The CDR3 loop reads CASSLGTEDTEAFF. The CDR3 DNA sequence: TGTGCCAGCAGCTTAGGAACGGAGGACACTGAAGCTTTCTTT. This sequence joins TRBV7-8 and TRBJ1-1; D is unresolved. Germline lookup yields CDR1 SGHVS and CDR2 FQNEAQ. There are 14 residues in the CDR3. The ends were cut back, 1 base at V and 3 bases at J, with 9 bases in the middle.

The chain combines TRBV19 with TRBJ2-2; possibly TRBD1 for D (6 bases). The CDR3 totals 16 residues. CDR1 is LNHDA and CDR2 is SQIVND in the germline V gene (reference sequence). Trimming took 6 bases from V and 1 from J, leaving 15 bases between them. The chain's CDR3 is CASSSQPGQNTGELFF. The CDR3 region has the DNA TGTGCCAGTAGCTCCCAACCGGGACAGAACACCGGGGAGCTGTTTTTT.